This paragraph covers one TCR beta chain sequence. The antigen it binds to is not known. The record has no base qualities; no much larger clone is one base away. The entire amount of isolated RNA was reverse transcribed using the High Capacity cDNA Reverse Transcription Kit, so the sequenced TCRB transcripts were expressed ones. Deep immunoSEQ sequencing was applied to naive, central memory and regulatory T cell samples, giving an average of around 3.4 million total reads per sample. After sorted cells were lysed in RLT buffer, RNA was extracted with DNase-treated RNeasy Micro or Mini kits, with the choice depending on cell number. Each cell subset was processed separately to prevent cross-contamination, with patient and healthy donor samples processed together. Using the immunoSEQ multiplex PCR, TCRB sequences were amplified from cDNA into 87-bp fragments spanning the CDR3 region. Sequencing of the amplicons was performed on the Illumina HiSeq platform. The paper's data handling went like this. PCR bias was corrected computationally using synthetic template baselines, and reads within Hamming distance 2 were collapsed, with unmergeable singletons discarded. Reads were aligned against IMGT so that V, D and J genes, CDR3 length and insertions or deletions at six rearrangement sites could be assigned. Within each subset, clonotype counts were normalized to sorted cell number, and only after that were true diversity and Gini coefficients computed with the tcR R package. The overlap coefficient, calculated on TCRB nucleotide sequences, was used to quantify repertoire sharing. Out-of-frame TCRB sequences from naive cells were analyzed to stand in for the pre-selection repertoire. TCRdb's version of the immuneACCESS table is confined to in-frame rearrangements and falls short of the full clone set. An unresolved V gene accounts for under half of the shortfall where checked; the remainder is of unknown origin. Clonal size and the V and J genes are those of that table, whereas D and trimming came from the DNA. The table for this sample lists more than 250,000 clones; about 15% of them were counted only once. The biggest ten clones account for approximately 0.015% of the sample.

From the germline V gene, CDR1 is SGHTA and CDR2 is FQGNSA. Relative to germline, V is missing 4 bases and J is missing 3 bases, with 6 bases of the junction outside any gene match. There are 15 amino acids in the CDR3, from cysteine to phenylalanine inclusive. The sequence is cut down to CDR3 DNA, 45 bases in frame from base 1. This sample stems from a study of beta chain features in type 1 diabetes (dated by TCRdb to between 2017 and 2018). Some background on the complete study: Mean age, gender distribution, total cell number and subset yield did not differ between patients and healthy donors. In the study, TCRB repertoires of sorted circulating CD4+ T cell subsets from recently diagnosed type 1 diabetes patients were compared with those of matched healthy donors. Regulatory and stem cell-like memory subsets were isolated from only 8 patients and about eight healthy donors, whereas naive and central memory subsets came from all 30 or so donors. A total of roughly 100 million sorted cells were examined across all samples, and a strong correlation was observed between cell number per subset and RNA yield. Overall results and qualifications from the work: PCR may preferentially amplify shorter templates, but because patient and control samples were amplified and corrected together, any resulting skew would affect both groups equally. A moderate but significant shortening of TCRB CDR3 length was observed in type 1 diabetes patients in all four CD4+ subsets. Because cDNA rather than genomic DNA was sequenced, highly expressing activated cells could have been over-represented, although no difference in activation and CD3 levels was found between groups. HLA sub-analyses involved small numbers of individuals, so any influence of HLA type on TCRB rearrangement remained unresolved. Naive, central memory and regulatory TCRB repertoires appeared to be more alike among patients than among healthy donors. Fewer insertions and more nucleotide deletions at VDJ recombination sites were observed in patients with type 1 diabetes, implying thymic rearrangement abnormalities.

From each donor, a single peripheral blood sample of 90 to 150 mL on average was drawn into heparinised tubes. Using a panel that included CD45RO, CCR7, CD25, CD127, CD95 and CD27, naive, central memory, regulatory and stem cell-like memory CD4+ T cells were sorted on a BD FACSAria II. Every sorted population had a purity above 98%. PBMCs were separated immediately by Lymphoprep density gradient centrifugation and were stained directly, without being cultured. So that batch effects would be minimized, each experiment stained and sorted samples in pairs, pairing one healthy donor with one patient. This receptor was identified in a man between 18 and 35 years old with type 1 diabetes. The chain joins TRBV7-2 to TRBJ2-7; TRBD1 fits 10 bases in the junction. The sequenced sample consisted of naive CD4+ T cells from blood. Interpreted using the paper, the cell subset or site label stands for: true naive CD4+ T cells. The DNA sequence reads TGTGCCAGCAGCTCGGGACAGGGGAACCTCTACGAGCAGTACTTC. It codes for CASSSGQGNLYEQYF.